The TCR beta chain described here comes from a study of blood T cell repertoires in COVID-19. Across the whole study: Collection of acute and convalescent COVID-19 samples took place in the United States, Italy and Spain. From T cells, B-cell-depleted T cells, or PBMCs came the material, which was cDNA or gDNA.

Original processing notes: Estimates of nucleated cell counts were drawn from the amplification of reference gene primers. Profiled with immunoSEQ multiplex PCR; TCRdb holds only in-frame clones, not every one. That table gives V, J and clone size, and the DNA gave D and trimming. This sample carries approximately 74,000 clones, approximately 78% of them seen once, and the ten largest clones take nearly 5%. Germline CDR1 reads LGHDT; CDR2 reads YNNKEL (reference sequence). This CDR3 comprises 15 residues. Trimming cost V 1 base and J 2 bases, with 12 bases left between them. This clonotype originated in a woman of 80 years or more with active or convalescent COVID-19. Material: peripheral blood. The chain has TRBV3-1 (or the pseudogene TRBV3-2) and TRBJ2-7; D may be TRBD2 (5 bases). Here the CDR3 DNA reads TGTGCCAGCAGCCAAGTCTCAGGAGGCACCTACGAGCAGTACTTC. The encoded protein is CASSQVSGGTYEQYF.